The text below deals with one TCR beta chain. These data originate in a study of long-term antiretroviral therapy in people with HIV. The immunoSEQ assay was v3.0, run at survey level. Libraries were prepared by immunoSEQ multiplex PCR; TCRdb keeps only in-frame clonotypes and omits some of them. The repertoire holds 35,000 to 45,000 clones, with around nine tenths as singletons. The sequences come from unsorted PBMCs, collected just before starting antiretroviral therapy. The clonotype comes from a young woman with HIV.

CDR3 DNA sequence: TGTGCCAGCAGCTTAGGGGCTGGCTACACCTTC. Translated, it gives CASSLGAGYTF. The V and J genes are TRBV7-9 and TRBJ1-2; D not certain. CDR3 length: 11 amino acids. Trimming cost V 1 base and J 7 bases, with 4 bases left between them. The germline V gene encodes CDR1 SEHNR and CDR2 FQNEAQ (reference sequence).